The 24 T cell receptor beta chains listed next were all sequenced from one sample in a study of T-cell memory formation after mild COVID-19. TCRdb redid the calling of the 5' RACE reads with MiXCR, one entry per CDR3 protein. The sample lists about 340,000 distinct CDR3 sequences, approximately 15% occurring once. The specimen was PBMCs or a T cell subset sorted from them (not recorded which). The receptors derive from a young man who had mild COVID-19 (a few samples of this study predate the infection). Cell type and time point are not known.

The chain links TRBV7-2 to TRBJ2-3, with D tentatively TRBD1 or TRBD2 (5 bases each). The ends were cut back, 6 bases at V and 0 bases at J, with 19 bases in the middle. The CDR3 loop spans 17 amino acids. Germline assignment: CDR1 SGHTA and CDR2 FQGNSA. The CDR3 loop reads CASRRRGGATSTDTQYF. The CDR3 bases are TGTGCCAGCAGACGCCGTGGGGGAGCTACTAGCACAGATACGCAGTATTTT.

This chain uses TRBV29-1 with TRBJ1-4; 7 nucleotides align to TRBD1. This CDR3 has 13 amino acids. The junction had 2 bases not matched to a gene; V was cut back by 4 bases and J by 3 bases. Germline-derived CDR1 and CDR2 are SQVTM and ANQGSEA. The CDR3 DNA sequence: TGCAGCGTTGGAGGGGGCTCTAATGAAAAACTGTTTTTT. As protein: CSVGGGSNEKLFF.

The V and J genes are TRBV4-3 and TRBJ2-3; 7 bases fit TRBD2. The ends lost 1 base at V and 0 bases at J; junction bases unmatched: 4. This CDR3 region has 16 residues. Germline CDR1 is LGHNA and CDR2 is YSLEER. The CDR3 coding sequence is TGCGCCAGCAGCCAAGGTCCGCGGGGGAGCACAGATACGCAGTATTTT. Its protein product is CASSQGPRGSTDTQYF.

This clonotype occurred once. The gene calls are TRBV7-9 and TRBJ2-1, with TRBD2 matching over 11 bases. Germline V lookup: CDR1 SEHNR, CDR2 FQNEAQ (reference sequence). The CDR3 consists of 16 residues. V lost 5 bases to trimming and J lost 4 bases; unmatched junction nucleotides: 7. CDR3 in amino acids: CASSELAGGGYNEQFF. The CDR3 nucleotides read TGTGCCAGCAGCGAGTTAGCGGGGGGGGGTTACAATGAGCAGTTCTTC. Filled out from reference TRBV7-9 and TRBJ2-1, the complete variable domain reads DTGVSQNPRHKITKRGQNVTFRCDPISEHNRLYWYRQTLGQGPEFLTYFQNEAQLEKSRLLSDRFSAERPKGSFSTLEIQRTEQGDSAMYLCASSELAGGGYNEQFFGPGTRLTVL.

This clonotype has just a few counts. This rearrangement joins TRBV4-3 to TRBJ2-7; tentatively, D is TRBD2 (5 bases). The CDR3 length is 16 residues. The V gene lost 6 bases and the J gene lost 1 base, with 19 bases spanning the gap. CDR1 is LGHNA, CDR2 YSLEER, per germline. CDR3 residues: CASSRVVGIESYEQYF. The CDR3 region has the DNA TGCGCCAGCAGTCGGGTAGTCGGGATCGAATCCTACGAGCAGTACTTC.

CDR3 nucleotide sequence: TGTGCCAGCAGCACCGCGGACAGGGTTTGGGAGACCCAGTACTTC. This encodes CASSTADRVWETQYF. The chain links TRBV27 to TRBJ2-5, with 8 nucleotides matching TRBD1. V dropped 6 bases and J dropped 5; count of bases not matched to a gene: 11. CDR1 and CDR2 (germline): MNHEY, SMNVEV (reference sequence). CDR3 length equals 15 residues.

This chain uses TRBV11-2 with TRBJ2-7, with D unresolved. The germline V and J ends were trimmed by 1 base and 0 bases, with 7 bases remaining between them. Germline V gene sequence: CDR1 SGHAT, CDR2 FQNNGV. The length of the CDR3 is 14 residues. The CDR3 bases are TGTGCCAGCAGCTTAGGGTTGACCTCCTACGAGCAGTACTTC. Translating gives CASSLGLTSYEQYF.

This clonotype has just a few counts. The chain recombines TRBV19 with TRBJ2-2, with D possibly matching TRBD1 (6 bases). Trimming pared 7 bases from V and 2 bases from J, leaving 17 bases between. The CDR3 runs to 16 residues. Per the germline V gene, CDR1 is LNHDA and CDR2 is SQIVND (reference sequence). Here the CDR3 DNA reads TGTGCCAGTACTCGGGGATGGGACAAAAACACCGGGGAGCTGTTTTTT. Residues: CASTRGWDKNTGELFF.

The chain uses TRBV12-3 or TRBV12-4 and TRBJ1-2; possibly TRBD1 for D (5 bases). Deletions cut 5 bases from V and 3 bases from J, with 10 bases between. The CDR3 has 13 residues. The CDR3 sequence is CASSPGVDYGYTF. The CDR3 DNA follows: TGTGCCAGCAGTCCGGGGGTAGACTATGGCTACACCTTC.

This clonotype was counted once. The chain joins TRBV24-1 to TRBJ2-3; 7 bases are shared with TRBD1. Looked up from germline, CDR1 is KGHDR and CDR2 is SFDVKD. The CDR3 length is 19 residues. The trim removed 4 bases at V and 6 bases at J, leaving 21 bases unmatched. The CDR3 DNA is TGTGCCACCAGTGAGGGGGCTTATGGTGGGAGCCGCAGGGGGGATACGCAGTATTTT. Protein sequence: CATSEGAYGGSRRGDTQYF.

This chain connects TRBV7-2 to TRBJ2-1; D possibly matches TRBD1 or TRBD2 (5 bases each). Trimming shortened V by 4 bases and J by 7 bases, and 11 bases separated the two germline ends. The CDR3 covers 13 residues. The germline CDR1 and CDR2 sequences are SGHTA and FQGNSA. CDR3 sequence (DNA): TGTGCCAGCAGCTGGGACGGGGAAAATGAGCAGTTCTTC. Translated, it gives CASSWDGENEQFF.

This clonotype was seen more than once but under ten times. The chain links TRBV6-2 or TRBV6-3 to TRBJ1-6; weak D call: TRBD1 (6 bases). The length of the CDR3 is 14 residues. Germline V lookup: CDR1 MNHEY, CDR2 SVGEGT. V was cut by 7 bases and J by 9 bases, with 16 bases left in between. CDR3 region: CASTLGQSASPLHF. The CDR3 region has the DNA TGTGCCAGCACGCTAGGACAGTCCGCTTCACCCCTCCACTTT.

The table lists this clonotype with a few counts. V and J are TRBV7-8 and TRBJ2-3; a weak D match, TRBD2 (6 bases). The CDR3 loop spans 15 amino acids. Trimming left V 7 bases short and J 0 bases short, with 14 bases between. The germline V gene has CDR1 SGHVS and CDR2 FQNEAQ. CDR3 loop: CASTFVGTSTDTQYF. DNA for the CDR3: TGTGCCAGCACCTTCGTAGGGACTAGCACAGATACGCAGTATTTT. Complete variable domain (other parts from reference TRBV7-8 and TRBJ2-3): GAGVSQSPRYKVAKRGQDVALRCDPISGHVSLFWYQQALGQGPEFLTYFQNEAQLDKSGLPSDRFFAERPEGSVSTLKIQRTQQEDSAVYLCASTFVGTSTDTQYFGPGTRLTVL.

The chain joins TRBV6-2 or TRBV6-3 to TRBJ1-3, with a tentative D call TRBD1 (5 bases). The ends were cut back, 4 bases at V and 3 bases at J, with 28 bases in the middle. The CDR3 is 20 residues long. CDR1 is MNHEY, CDR2 SVGEGT, per germline. CDR3 sequence: CASSSRGDSGLPTHGNTIYF. As DNA, the CDR3 is TGTGCCAGCAGTTCACGAGGCGACAGCGGCCTGCCAACCCATGGAAACACCATATATTTT.

The rearrangement joins TRBV4-2 to TRBJ1-6; D is uncertain. The V gene's germline CDR1 is LGHNA and CDR2 YNFKEQ. CDR3 size: 16 residues. V was pared by 0 bases and J by 9 bases, with 15 bases between. As DNA, the CDR3 is TGTGCCAGCAGCCAAGATGGGGATAATTCGGGTTCACCCCTCCACTTT. Residues: CASSQDGDNSGSPLHF.

This clonotype came up a few times. The chain links TRBV19 to TRBJ2-3; weak D call: TRBD2 (5 bases). The CDR3 loop spans 17 amino acids. The germline gives CDR1 LNHDA, CDR2 SQIVND (reference sequence). V was pared by 4 bases and J by 3 bases, with 20 bases between. CDR3 amino acids: CASSTYHSIPGTDTQYF. As DNA, the CDR3 is TGTGCCAGTAGTACCTATCACAGTATCCCGGGGACAGATACGCAGTATTTT.

This clonotype was seen a handful of times. The V call is TRBV5-7, the J call TRBJ2-7; perhaps TRBD2 as D (6 bases). TRBV5-7 is given ORF status, its function remaining uncertain. There are 15 residues in the CDR3. Trimming took 1 base from V and 1 from J, leaving 12 bases between them. CDR3: CASSLSRRGSYEQYV. CDR3 bases: TGTGCCAGCAGCTTGTCCAGGAGGGGATCCTACGAGCAGTACGTC.

The table lists this clonotype with many counts. The V and J genes are TRBV5-6 and TRBJ2-1; 9 bases align to TRBD2. Germline values: CDR1 SGHDT, CDR2 YYEEEE. V lost 3 bases to trimming and J lost 5 bases; unmatched junction nucleotides: 12. The CDR3 totals 17 residues. In DNA, the CDR3 is TGTGCCAGCAGCTCTAACTTAGCGGGGGACCTCCACAATGAGCAGTTCTTC. It is translated as CASSSNLAGDLHNEQFF.

The chain carries TRBV29-1 and TRBJ1-3; perhaps TRBD1 as D (5 bases). V lost 4 bases, J lost 0 bases, and 10 bases lay in between. Germline CDR1 reads SQVTM; CDR2 reads ANQGSEA. CDR3 length: 14 residues. Here the CDR3 DNA reads TGCAGCGTTGCGTGGGGGATCTCTGGAAACACCATATATTTT. Its translation: CSVAWGISGNTIYF.

The gene calls are TRBV7-3 and TRBJ2-3; D is possibly TRBD1 or TRBD2 (5 bases each). Trimming cost V 5 bases and J 1 base, with 16 bases left between them. This CDR3 comprises 16 residues. The germline gives CDR1 SGHTA, CDR2 FQGTGA. Here the CDR3 reads CASSAGAHPGTDTQYF. The CDR3 DNA follows: TGTGCCAGCAGCGCCGGGGCCCACCCCGGCACAGATACGCAGTATTTT.

This sequence joins TRBV5-4 and TRBJ1-6; the D is unclear. The CDR3 totals 16 residues. Germline V gene sequence: CDR1 SGHNT, CDR2 YYREEE (reference sequence). V was trimmed by 5 bases and J by 11 bases, leaving 23 bases between them. The CDR3, as DNA: TGTGCCAGCAGTGATGGGGATCGGGGATTTTTGGCACCCCTCCACTTT. It codes for CASSDGDRGFLAPLHF.

The genes are TRBV4-1 and TRBJ2-7; 8 nucleotides line up with TRBD2. In germline, CDR1 is MGHRA, CDR2 YSYEKL. The CDR3 sequence is 15 residues long. Trimming cost V 3 bases and J 3 bases; bases outside gene matches: 7. The chain's CDR3 is CASSQSGGQVYEQYF. The CDR3 DNA is TGCGCCAGCAGCCAGTCGGGAGGGCAGGTCTACGAGCAGTACTTC.

This chain joins TRBV5-1 and TRBJ2-3, with 9 bases aligning to TRBD2. Germline V gene sequence: CDR1 SGHRS, CDR2 YFSETQ. CDR3 length: 16 amino acids. The junction had 9 bases not matched to a gene; V was cut back by 3 bases and J by 4 bases. CDR3 nucleotide sequence: TGCGCCAGCAGCTCGCCCCTAGCGGGGTGGGCAGATACGCAGTATTTT. Residues: CASSSPLAGWADTQYF.

The CDR3 DNA sequence: TGTGCCAGCAGCCGCGGGACAGGGGACACTGAAGCTTTCTTT. This codes for CASSRGTGDTEAFF. The gene calls are TRBV3-1 and TRBJ1-1; the match to TRBD1 covers 10 bases. Germline lookup yields CDR1 LGHDT and CDR2 YNNKEL (reference sequence). The CDR3 is made up of 14 amino acids. J gave up 3 bases and V 4 bases, and 2 bases lay outside the gene matches.